One sample yielded the 23 T cell receptor beta chains listed below, sequenced in a study of blood T cell repertoires in COVID-19. Method: immunoSEQ multiplex PCR; TCRdb's copy keeps in-frame clones and lacks some. This sample has about 97,000 clones, with about 85% found just once. The source material was peripheral blood. The receptor set was obtained from a man aged 45-65 years with active COVID-19.

The chain recombines TRBV3-1 (or the pseudogene TRBV3-2) with TRBJ1-4; D not resolved. Germline V gives CDR1 LGHDT, CDR2 YNNKEL (reference sequence). CDR3 length equals 14 residues. Trimming stripped 1 base from V and 8 bases from J, with 11 bases between. The CDR3 region is CASSQAGGTEKLFF. The CDR3, as DNA: TGTGCCAGCAGCCAAGCCGGCGGTACCGAAAAACTGTTTTTT.

V is TRBV14 and J is TRBJ1-1; perhaps TRBD1 as D (6 bases). The CDR3 is 12 amino acids. Trimming pared 6 bases from V and 5 bases from J, leaving 10 bases between. CDR1 and CDR2 (germline): SGHDN, FVKESK. The CDR3 coding sequence is TGTGCCAGCAGTGGGAGGGGGACTGAAGCTTTCTTT. This translates into CASSGRGTEAFF. The whole variable domain, filled in from reference TRBV14 and TRBJ1-1, reads EAGVTQFPSHSVIEKGQTVTLRCDPISGHDNLYWYRRVMGKEIKFLLHFVKESKQDESGMPNNRFLAERTGGTYSTLKVQPAELEDSGVYFCASSGRGTEAFFGQGTRLTVV.

This clone came up a few times. J is TRBJ2-3 and V is TRBV20-1; D gene uncertain. V was trimmed by 7 bases and J by 5 bases, leaving 10 bases between them. Germline lookup yields CDR1 DFQATT and CDR2 SNEGSKA (reference sequence). There are 11 residues in the CDR3. The CDR3 reads CSGMGVDTQYF. The DNA for the CDR3 is TGCAGTGGGATGGGCGTAGATACGCAGTATTTT.

J is TRBJ1-1 and V is TRBV6-1; D uncertain. The germline gives CDR1 MNHNS, CDR2 SASEGT. The germline V and J ends were trimmed by 0 bases and 0 bases, with 5 bases remaining between them. CDR3 length: 14 amino acids. In DNA form, the CDR3 reads TGTGCCAGCAGTGAAGCGCCGGTGAACACTGAAGCTTTCTTT. Protein: CASSEAPVNTEAFF.

The genes are TRBV4-2 and TRBJ1-4, with 7 bases fitting TRBD1. This CDR3 comprises 15 residues. V shed 0 bases, J shed 2 bases, and the junction held 0 bases outside the gene matches. Germline V gives CDR1 LGHNA, CDR2 YNFKEQ. CDR3 coding DNA: TGTGCCAGCAGCCAAGAGACAGGGACTAATGAAAAACTGTTTTTT. It is translated as CASSQETGTNEKLFF.

The chain uses TRBV20-1 and TRBJ2-5, with 7 bases matching TRBD1. CDR3 length: 14 amino acids. The ends lost 3 bases at V and 4 bases at J; junction bases unmatched: 8. CDR1 and CDR2 from the germline V gene are DFQATT and SNEGSKA (reference sequence). Here the CDR3 reads CSASITGAGETQYF. Here the CDR3 DNA reads TGCAGTGCTAGTATAACAGGGGCGGGAGAGACCCAGTACTTC.

The V gene is TRBV5-1, the J gene TRBJ2-3; no firm D call. This CDR3 has 13 amino acids. The germline CDR1 and CDR2 sequences are SGHRS and YFSETQ. V was cut by 3 bases and J by 3 bases, with 8 bases left in between. The CDR3 sequence is CASSSTLTDTQYF. The CDR3, as DNA: TGCGCCAGCAGCTCGACTTTAACAGATACGCAGTATTTT.

The chain joins TRBV6-2 or TRBV6-3 to TRBJ1-1, with D unclear. This CDR3 contains 17 residues. V was trimmed by 2 bases and J by 1 base, leaving 17 bases between them. Germline loops: CDR1 MNHEY, CDR2 SVGEGT. The CDR3 DNA is TGTGCCAGCAGTTACCGATTTTCAGGCAGAAAGAACACTGAAGCTTTCTTT. This sequence encodes CASSYRFSGRKNTEAFF.

This clone was counted a few times. J is TRBJ1-6 and V is TRBV6-5, with D possibly being TRBD1 (5 bases). V lost 4 bases and J lost 7, with 11 bases in between. There are 14 residues in the CDR3. CDR1 is MNHEY and CDR2 is SVGAGI in the germline V gene. CDR3 amino acids: CASSWGGWNSPLHF. Here the CDR3 DNA reads TGTGCCAGCAGTTGGGGGGGTTGGAATTCACCCCTCCACTTT.

The V call is TRBV9, the J call TRBJ1-2; 8 bases line up with TRBD1. Germline V gene lookup returns CDR1 SGDLS and CDR2 YYNGEE. Trimming removed 3 bases from V and 3 bases from J; junction bases left unmatched: 1. The CDR3 is made up of 13 amino acids. The DNA of the CDR3 is TGTGCCAGCAGCGCAGGGGGCCACTATGGCTACACCTTC. Protein: CASSAGGHYGYTF.

The genes are TRBV13 and TRBJ2-7; 7 bases are shared with TRBD1. Germline values: CDR1 PRHDT, CDR2 FYEKMQ (reference sequence). J lost 3 bases, V lost 3 bases, and 8 bases had no gene match. This CDR3 region has 15 residues. The CDR3 DNA sequence: TGTGCCAGCAGCTTTTCGGTGACAGGGATCTACGAGCAGTACTTC. Translated: CASSFSVTGIYEQYF.

V and J are TRBV24-1 and TRBJ2-4; 8 bases are a match to TRBD2. The CDR3 has 16 residues. Germline CDR1 and CDR2: KGHDR and SFDVKD. The trim removed 8 bases at V and 1 base at J, leaving 9 bases unmatched. CDR3 sequence (DNA): TGTGCCACCAACCGTCGGGGGGGAGTTGCCAAAAACATTCAGTACTTC. Translation gives CATNRRGGVAKNIQYF.

The chain employs TRBV2 and TRBJ2-7; D remains ambiguous. This CDR3 region has 15 residues. Germline V gives CDR1 SNHLY, CDR2 FYNNEI. Trimming shortened V by 7 bases and J by 3 bases, and 19 bases separated the two germline ends. In DNA form, the CDR3 reads TGTGCCAGCACCTCATCCAGGCAATCTTACTACGAGCAGTACTTC. Its protein is CASTSSRQSYYEQYF.

The rearrangement links TRBV9 to TRBJ1-4, with D tentatively TRBD1 (5 bases). V was clipped by 0 bases and J by 6 bases, with 15 bases between them. Germline loops: CDR1 SGDLS, CDR2 YYNGEE. This CDR3 contains 16 residues. Here the CDR3 DNA reads TGTGCCAGCAGCGTAGCGGGGGGACTGCTGTATGAAAAACTGTTTTTT. Translated: CASSVAGGLLYEKLFF.

The chain couples TRBV5-1 to TRBJ2-3, with D possibly TRBD2 on 6 matching bases. V was cut by 4 bases and J by 4 bases, with 13 bases left in between. This CDR3 has 14 residues. Germline CDR1 reads SGHRS; CDR2 reads YFSETQ. The CDR3 loop reads CASSRMTSADTQYF. CDR3 nucleotides: TGCGCCAGCAGCCGAATGACTAGTGCAGATACGCAGTATTTT. Together with reference TRBV5-1 and TRBJ2-3, the CDR3 gives the full variable domain: KAGVTQTPRYLIKTRGQQVTLSCSPISGHRSVSWYQQTPGQGLQFLFEYFSETQRNKGNFPGRFSGRQFSNSRSEMNVSTLELGDSALYLCASSRMTSADTQYFGPGTRLTVL.

The chain joins TRBV6-6 to TRBJ2-3, with a weak D call TRBD2 (6 bases). V gave up 6 bases and J gave up 4 bases, with 17 bases separating them. Germline-derived CDR1 and CDR2 are MNHNY and SVGAGI (reference sequence). CDR3 length equals 15 residues. The chain's CDR3 is CASSPTSPRPDTQYF. CDR3 in DNA: TGTGCCAGCAGCCCCACTAGCCCCCGACCAGATACGCAGTATTTT.

This chain joins TRBV18 and TRBJ2-5; D may be TRBD1 (6 bases). V was pared by 1 base and J by 5 bases, with 11 bases between. Germline loops: CDR1 KGHSH, CDR2 LQKENI. The CDR3 is 14 residues long. In DNA form, the CDR3 reads TGTGCCAGCTCACCACAGTCAGGGGCGGAGACCCAGTACTTC. Amino acids: CASSPQSGAETQYF.

This rearrangement joins TRBV7-2 to TRBJ1-1; 7 nucleotides line up with TRBD1. Germline assignment: CDR1 SGHTA and CDR2 FQGNSA. This CDR3 contains 17 residues. With 3 bases clipped from V and 5 bases from J, the junction kept 15 bases outside the gene matches. In nucleotides, the CDR3 is TGTGCCAGCAGCTTCTCCCTGGACAGGCTGGGTAGTACTGAAGCTTTCTTT. It encodes CASSFSLDRLGSTEAFF.

V and J are TRBV7-2 and TRBJ1-6; D is uncertain. The CDR3 is 16 residues long. Germline V gives CDR1 SGHTA, CDR2 FQGNSA. Trimming pared 5 bases from V and 7 bases from J, leaving 18 bases between. The CDR3 sequence is CASSPPGSGRNSPLHF. The CDR3 DNA reads TGTGCCAGCAGCCCTCCGGGCTCTGGGAGGAATTCACCCCTCCACTTT.

This chain joins TRBV9 and TRBJ1-3; a weak D match, TRBD1 (6 bases). Between the trimmed V and J ends, which lost 3 bases and 0 bases, there was a span of 10 bases. The CDR3 length is 15 residues. The germline CDR1 and CDR2 sequences are SGDLS and YYNGEE. For the CDR3, the DNA is TGTGCCAGCAGCGGCAGGGGATACTCTGGAAACACCATATATTTT. The encoded protein is CASSGRGYSGNTIYF.

V gene TRBV6-5 combines with J gene TRBJ2-4; D is unresolved. CDR1 is MNHEY, CDR2 SVGAGI, per germline. The CDR3 totals 11 residues. V was cut by 2 bases and J by 9 bases, with 5 bases left in between. The CDR3 DNA sequence: TGTGCCAGCAGTTACCAGCGCATTCAGTACTTC. Translated, it gives CASSYQRIQYF.

V usage is TRBV6-5 and J usage is TRBJ1-2; 7 bases fit TRBD1. The CDR3 contains 13 residues. The V and J ends lost 5 bases and 5 bases, in that order; junction bases with no gene match: 5. The germline V gene encodes CDR1 MNHEY and CDR2 SVGAGI. This CDR3 is CASSRQGVYGYTF. The CDR3 DNA reads TGTGCCAGCAGTCGTCAGGGGGTATATGGCTACACCTTC.

The chain has TRBV6-5 and TRBJ1-1; TRBD1 aligns across 10 bases. The CDR3 covers 14 residues. In germline, CDR1 is MNHEY, CDR2 SVGAGI. With 8 bases clipped from V and 1 base from J, the junction kept 4 bases outside the gene matches. In nucleotides, the CDR3 is TGTGCCAGCGGGACAGGGGCGGGGAACACTGAAGCTTTCTTT. Amino acid sequence: CASGTGAGNTEAFF.